Each of the 26 T cell receptor beta chains below was sequenced from the same sample in a study of cytomegalovirus exposure and HLA in healthy donors. PCR employed 60 Vbeta and 13 Jbeta primers. The repertoire was sequenced with immunoSEQ multiplex PCR; TCRdb's copy has only in-frame clones and lacks some. The table shows roughly 110,000 clones, with 60% to 80% occurring only once. The sequencing sample was made of PBMCs. Receptors were obtained from a female donor in good health and CMV-seronegative.

This clone occurred once. The chain employs TRBV2 and TRBJ2-7; 9 nucleotides agree with TRBD2. The germline V gene encodes CDR1 SNHLY and CDR2 FYNNEI. The CDR3 sequence is 16 residues long. Losses at the gene ends were 7 bases for V and 2 bases for J; bases not matched to a gene: 12. In DNA, the CDR3 is TGTGCCAGCACCCCCAGTGGCGGGAGGGCCACCTACGAGCAGTACTTC. Protein product: CASTPSGGRATYEQYF. Using reference TRBV2 and TRBJ2-7 for the parts outside the CDR3, the full variable domain is EPEVTQTPSHQVTQMGQEVILRCVPISNHLYFYWYRQILGQKVEFLVSFYNNEISEKSEIFDDQFSVERPDGSNFTLKIRSTKLEDSAMYFCASTPSGGRATYEQYFGPGTRLTVT.

The chain links TRBV9 to TRBJ2-2; 13 bases line up with TRBD2. J lost 5 bases, V lost 3 bases, and 10 bases had no gene match. The CDR3 sequence is 18 residues long. CDR1 is SGDLS, CDR2 YYNGEE, per germline. The CDR3 here is CASSAPGLAGPGTGELFF. The CDR3 DNA follows: TGTGCCAGCAGCGCTCCGGGACTAGCGGGGCCAGGAACCGGGGAGCTGTTTTTT.

This clone was picked up a small number of times. The rearrangement joins TRBV19 to TRBJ2-7; weak D call: TRBD1 (5 bases). This CDR3 region has 13 residues. Trimming took off 7 bases at V and 2 bases at J, with 12 bases between the two ends. The germline CDR1 and CDR2 sequences are LNHDA and SQIVND (reference sequence). The CDR3 bases are TGTGCCAGTAAGGCGCAGGGAACCTACGAGCAGTACTTC. Its translation: CASKAQGTYEQYF. Variable domain in full (rest from reference TRBV19 and TRBJ2-7): DGGITQSPKYLFRKEGQNVTLSCEQNLNHDAMYWYRQDPGQGLRLIYYSQIVNDFQKGDIAEGYSVSREKKESFPLTVTSAQKNPTAFYLCASKAQGTYEQYFGPGTRLTVT.

The V and J genes are TRBV9 and TRBJ2-3, with 9 bases that match TRBD2. Germline CDR1 reads SGDLS; CDR2 reads YYNGEE. This CDR3 is 15 amino acids long. V lost 3 bases, J lost 4 bases, and 6 bases stayed unmatched. CDR3 coding DNA: TGTGCCAGCAGCGCTGTGGCGGGAGGGGCAGATACGCAGTATTTT. Protein sequence: CASSAVAGGADTQYF.

V and J are TRBV9 and TRBJ2-5; possible D gene TRBD2, 6 bases. CDR3 length: 15 residues. Germline V gene sequence: CDR1 SGDLS, CDR2 YYNGEE. Deletions cut 1 base from V and 5 bases from J, with 15 bases between. CDR3 in DNA: TGTGCCAGCAGCGTAACCACTAGCAGAGGGGAGACCCAGTACTTC. This codes for CASSVTTSRGETQYF.

The rearrangement uses TRBV6-6 and TRBJ2-7; D possibly corresponds to TRBD2 (6 bases). The CDR3 loop spans 15 amino acids. The germline V gene has CDR1 MNHNY and CDR2 SVGAGI (reference sequence). V was cut by 6 bases and J by 5 bases, with 20 bases left in between. CDR3 bases: TGTGCCAGCAGCCCAAGGGTGCTAGCGCTACACGAGCAGTACTTC. Protein: CASSPRVLALHEQYF.

The V call is TRBV9, the J call TRBJ2-5, with a tentative D call TRBD1 (6 bases). Germline-derived CDR1 and CDR2 are SGDLS and YYNGEE. This CDR3 comprises 17 residues. V was clipped by 0 bases and J by 0 bases, with 15 bases between them. CDR3: CASSVGGRQGHQETQYF. The CDR3 nucleotides are TGTGCCAGCAGCGTAGGAGGTCGGCAGGGGCACCAAGAGACCCAGTACTTC.

This clone was observed a few times. The V call is TRBV21-1, the J call TRBJ2-7; TRBD2, the table's D call, lacks a check against the DNA. TRBV21-1 is annotated as a pseudogene. There are 14 residues in the CDR3. DNA of the CDR3: TGTGCCAGGGGGGGAGGCCTGAGCTCCTACGAGCAGTACTTC. It translates to CARGGGLSSYEQYF.

The rearrangement joins TRBV30 to TRBJ1-6, with D tentatively TRBD1 (5 bases). CDR1 is GTSNPN, CDR2 SVGIG, per germline (reference sequence). With 1 base removed from V and 4 bases from J, the gap between germline ends came to 8 bases. The CDR3 spans 14 residues. The DNA for the CDR3 is TGTGCCTGGAGTGGTACAGGTTATAATTCACCCCTCCACTTT. Amino acids: CAWSGTGYNSPLHF.

This clone was detected a few times. The chain is built from TRBV27 and TRBJ2-1, with TRBD1 identical over 7 bases. The J segment lost 3 bases and the V segment lost 6 bases, leaving 8 bases of the junction unmatched. The CDR3 has 15 amino acids. Germline-derived CDR1 and CDR2 are MNHEY and SMNVEV (reference sequence). The CDR3 sequence is CASSLTTGSYNEQFF. CDR3 DNA sequence: TGTGCCAGCAGCCTGACGACAGGGAGCTACAATGAGCAGTTCTTC.

V is TRBV7-9 and J is TRBJ1-1; D call uncertain. V was trimmed by 4 bases and J by 0 bases, leaving 12 bases between them. Germline CDR1 reads SEHNR; CDR2 reads FQNEAQ (reference sequence). The CDR3 is 15 residues long. The CDR3 DNA is TGTGCCAGCAGCTCGCCGAAGAGTCTGAACACTGAAGCTTTCTTT. The encoded protein is CASSSPKSLNTEAFF.

The chain joins TRBV7-9 to TRBJ2-5; a weak D match, TRBD1 (6 bases). CDR1 SEHNR and CDR2 FQNEAQ come from the germline V gene (reference sequence). The CDR3 contains 14 residues. Trimming left V 1 base short and J 7 bases short, with 13 bases between. The CDR3 DNA follows: TGTGCCAGCAGCTTAGACAGCTTAGGGGGGACCCAGTACTTC. This codes for CASSLDSLGGTQYF. The complete variable domain, with remaining parts taken from reference TRBV7-9 and TRBJ2-5, reads DTGVSQNPRHKITKRGQNVTFRCDPISEHNRLYWYRQTLGQGPEFLTYFQNEAQLEKSRLLSDRFSAERPKGSFSTLEIQRTEQGDSAMYLCASSLDSLGGTQYFGPGTRLLVL.

This clone was seen more than once but under ten times. V gene TRBV4-3 combines with J gene TRBJ2-7; 7 bases line up with TRBD2. The CDR3 extends over 13 amino acids. Germline CDR1 LGHNA, CDR2 YSLEER. V dropped 5 bases and J dropped 4; count of bases not matched to a gene: 5. CDR3 residues: CASSSRLAYEQYF. DNA of the CDR3: TGCGCCAGCAGCTCCCGACTAGCTTACGAGCAGTACTTC.

Only a few counts were recorded for this clone. The gene calls are TRBV7-9 and TRBJ2-7, with TRBD2 matching over 11 bases. CDR3 size: 15 residues. The V gene's germline CDR1 is SEHNR and CDR2 FQNEAQ (reference sequence). V trimming: 4 bases; J trimming: 3 bases; junction bases outside the gene matches: 5. CDR3 bases: TGTGCCAGCAGCTCTCTGACTAGCGGGAACTACGAGCAGTACTTC. It specifies CASSSLTSGNYEQYF.

The V and J genes are TRBV21-1 and TRBJ2-7; the D call TRBD1 from the table was never checked on the DNA. TRBV21-1 represents a pseudogene. The CDR3 is made up of 16 amino acids. CDR3 protein: CASRALSTGGRYEQYF. CDR3 sequence (DNA): TGTGCCAGCCGAGCCTTGTCCACAGGGGGCAGGTACGAGCAGTACTTC.

CDR3 nucleotide sequence: TGTGCCTGGGCCTGGGACAGGGCTTACCAAGAGACCCAGTACTTC. Residues: CAWAWDRAYQETQYF. V and J are TRBV30 and TRBJ2-5, with TRBD1 matching over 9 bases. Germline CDR1 reads GTSNPN; CDR2 reads SVGIG (reference sequence). The CDR3 runs 15 residues. V gave up 5 bases and J gave up 0 bases; unmatched junction bases: 7.

The CDR3 sequence: CASSSTSGDTDTQYF. The DNA of the CDR3 is TGTGCCAGCAGCTCGACTAGCGGCGACACAGATACGCAGTATTTT. J is TRBJ2-3 and V is TRBV7-3, with 9 bases aligning to TRBD2. J lost 2 bases, V lost 4 bases, and 4 bases had no gene match. Per germline, CDR1 SGHTA and CDR2 FQGTGA. The CDR3 runs 15 residues.

This clone was seen only a few times. The chain is built from TRBV5-1 and TRBJ2-7, with TRBD2 identical over 9 bases. The V gene's germline CDR1 is SGHRS and CDR2 YFSETQ. This CDR3 spans 15 amino acids. The V and J ends lost 4 bases and 8 bases, in that order; junction bases with no gene match: 13. The CDR3 region is CASSPGTIAGVKQYF. In DNA, the CDR3 is TGCGCCAGCAGCCCCGGTACGATAGCGGGAGTGAAGCAGTACTTC.

The J gene is TRBJ1-2, the V gene TRBV2; unclear D gene. Between the trimmed V and J ends, which lost 3 bases and 7 bases, there was a span of 3 bases. Germline V gene data show CDR1 as SNHLY and CDR2 as FYNNEI. This CDR3 comprises 10 residues. The CDR3 is CASSESGYTF. Here the CDR3 DNA reads TGTGCCAGCAGTGAGAGTGGCTACACCTTC.

This CDR3 reads CASSGRSGRPYNEQFF. CDR3 nucleotides: TGTGCCAGCAGCGGCCGTAGCGGGAGGCCCTACAATGAGCAGTTCTTC. The chain combines TRBV9 with TRBJ2-1; 10 bases line up with TRBD2. In germline, CDR1 is SGDLS, CDR2 YYNGEE. This CDR3 is built from 16 residues. With V trimmed by 3 bases and J by 2 bases, 5 bases remained unmatched.

The genes are TRBV7-2 and TRBJ1-1; 8 bases fit TRBD1. The CDR3 totals 14 residues. Per germline, CDR1 SGHTA and CDR2 FQGNSA. V trimming: 5 bases; J trimming: 13 bases; junction bases outside the gene matches: 15. The CDR3 region has the DNA TGTGCCAGCAGCCCCACTCCCGACAGGGGTGTTGGTTTCTTT. Translated: CASSPTPDRGVGFF.

With regard to this clone: Compared with germline, one end of the junction differs, possibly owing to a read error. This chain links TRBV7-2 with TRBJ2-3, with 12 nucleotides matching TRBD2. Germline loops: CDR1 SGHTA, CDR2 FQGNSA. There are 16 residues in the CDR3. The CDR3 DNA sequence: TGTGCCAGCAGCCTAGCGGGAGGGCCTAGGACAGATACGCAGTATTTT. It encodes CASSLAGGPRTDTQYF.

This sequence joins TRBV18 and TRBJ2-7, with unresolved D. The germline V and J ends were trimmed by 3 bases and 4 bases, with 7 bases remaining between them. The CDR3 contains 12 residues. Per the germline V gene, CDR1 is KGHSH and CDR2 is LQKENI. The CDR3 reads CASSPGAYEQYF. Written as DNA, the CDR3 is TGTGCCAGCTCACCCGGTGCGTACGAGCAGTACTTC.

The V call is TRBV5-1, the J call TRBJ1-5, with TRBD1 identical over 8 bases. Per the germline V gene, CDR1 is SGHRS and CDR2 is YFSETQ. V lost 4 bases to trimming and J lost 2 bases; unmatched junction nucleotides: 5. CDR3 length: 15 residues. The chain's CDR3 is CASSEQGVGNQPQHF. As DNA, the CDR3 is TGCGCCAGCAGCGAACAGGGGGTGGGCAATCAGCCCCAGCATTTT.

The V gene is TRBV15, the J gene TRBJ2-7; D may be TRBD1 (5 bases). There are 15 residues in the CDR3. In germline, CDR1 is LNHNV, CDR2 YYDKDF (reference sequence). V was cut by 0 bases and J by 5 bases, with 14 bases left in between. In DNA, the CDR3 is TGTGCCACCAGCAGAGATAGGCAGGGCCGGAACGAGCAGTACTTC. It yields the protein CATSRDRQGRNEQYF.

This clone was recorded only once. The chain combines TRBV5-4 with TRBJ1-3; 7 bases fit TRBD1. V shed 0 bases, J shed 0 bases, and the junction held 6 bases outside the gene matches. This CDR3 region has 17 residues. In germline, CDR1 is SGHNT, CDR2 YYREEE (reference sequence). In nucleotides, the CDR3 is TGTGCCAGCAGCTTGGACAGGGGCCCGTTCTCTGGAAACACCATATATTTT. Encoded protein: CASSLDRGPFSGNTIYF.